Listed below are T cell receptor beta chains from one sample, sequenced in a study of human T cells and chemical hapten exposure. TCRdb reprocessed the RACE reads with MiXCR, giving one entry per CDR3 protein. Among around 300,000 distinct CDR3 sequences listed, 5% to 6.5% were seen once. The starting material was whole blood, obtained in connection with sensitization to the hapten diphenylcyclopropenone (DPC). The source of these receptors is a woman aged 18-29 years with alopecia areata. Some clones in this sample may be carry-over from other donors' samples. Each CDR3 is given with its conserved first and last residue. D genes are given only for firm matches. Clone size is stated in some rows and not others, as once, few, many or a class when expanded.

d_call: TRBD2
v_call: TRBV4-3
j_call: TRBJ2-3
clone_size: -
cdr3_aa: CASSQDTTLAGGRLYF
cdr3_nt: TGCGCCAGCAGCCAAGATACGACGCTAGCGGGGGGGCGGCTGTATTTT

d_call: -
v_call: TRBV11-2
j_call: TRBJ1-5
clone_size: many
cdr3_aa: CASSRDSWQPQHF
cdr3_nt: TGTGCCAGCAGCCGGGATTCGTGGCAGCCCCAGCATTTT

d_call: TRBD1
v_call: TRBV6-4
j_call: TRBJ1-1
clone_size: many
cdr3_aa: CASSPGGVNTEAFF
cdr3_nt: TGTGCCAGCAGTCCAGGGGGGGTAAACACTGAAGCTTTCTTT

d_call: TRBD2
v_call: TRBV25-1
j_call: TRBJ2-7
clone_size: few
cdr3_aa: CASSESASSGGPYEQYF
cdr3_nt: TGTGCCAGCAGTGAATCTGCTAGTAGCGGGGGGCCCTACGAGCAGTACTTC

d_call: -
v_call: TRBV29-1
j_call: TRBJ2-1
clone_size: -
cdr3_aa: CSVDTGPRYNEQFF
cdr3_nt: TGCAGCGTTGATACCGGGCCAAGGTACAATGAGCAGTTCTTC

d_call: -
v_call: TRBV12-3/TRBV12-4
j_call: TRBJ1-3
clone_size: many
cdr3_aa: CASSSRLTGNTIYF
cdr3_nt: TGTGCCAGCAGTTCACGGTTGACTGGAAACACCATATATTTT

d_call: -
v_call: TRBV7-9
j_call: TRBJ1-2
clone_size: -
cdr3_aa: CASANGRYGYTF
cdr3_nt: TGTGCCAGCGCTAACGGGCGCTACGGCTACACCTTC

d_call: -
v_call: TRBV10-3
j_call: TRBJ1-5
clone_size: -
cdr3_aa: CAISVQGGNQPQHF
cdr3_nt: TGTGCCATCAGTGTTCAAGGAGGGAATCAGCCCCAGCATTTT

d_call: -
v_call: TRBV12-3/TRBV12-4
j_call: TRBJ1-5
clone_size: many
cdr3_aa: CASSPAMDNQPQHF
cdr3_nt: TGTGCCAGCAGTCCCGCTATGGACAATCAGCCCCAGCATTTT

d_call: -
v_call: TRBV9
j_call: TRBJ2-1
clone_size: many
cdr3_aa: CASSVGDWGYNEQFF
cdr3_nt: TGTGCCAGCAGCGTAGGGGACTGGGGCTACAATGAGCAGTTCTTC

d_call: -
v_call: TRBV24-1
j_call: TRBJ2-2
clone_size: -
cdr3_aa: CATSDLPGELFF
cdr3_nt: TGTGCCACCAGTGATTTGCCCGGGGAGCTGTTTTTT

d_call: TRBD1
v_call: TRBV7-9
j_call: TRBJ1-5
clone_size: many
cdr3_aa: CASSVTGGTNQPQHF
cdr3_nt: TGTGCCAGCAGCGTAACAGGGGGCACGAATCAGCCCCAGCATTTT

d_call: -
v_call: TRBV19
j_call: TRBJ1-2
clone_size: -
cdr3_aa: CASSIDSLTARDGYTF
cdr3_nt: TGTGCCAGTAGTATAGACTCCCTTACCGCACGGGATGGCTACACCTTC

d_call: TRBD1
v_call: TRBV6-5
j_call: TRBJ2-7
clone_size: many
cdr3_aa: CASTPGGPSFGQYF
cdr3_nt: TGTGCCAGCACCCCAGGGGGACCCTCCTTCGGGCAGTACTTC

d_call: TRBD1
v_call: TRBV6-4
j_call: TRBJ2-2
clone_size: -
cdr3_aa: CASSDSAGTGYSTGELFF
cdr3_nt: TGTGCCAGCAGTGACTCAGCGGGGACAGGGTACAGTACCGGGGAGCTGTTTTTT

d_call: TRBD1
v_call: TRBV6-5
j_call: TRBJ1-5
clone_size: few
cdr3_aa: CASIRTGVRDRGGPQHF
cdr3_nt: TGTGCCAGCATACGGACAGGTGTGAGGGACAGGGGAGGGCCCCAGCATTTT

d_call: TRBD2
v_call: TRBV7-2
j_call: TRBJ2-1
clone_size: many
cdr3_aa: CASSLEGAGGLNEQFF
cdr3_nt: TGTGCCAGCAGCTTAGAAGGTGCGGGGGGGCTGAATGAGCAGTTCTTC

d_call: -
v_call: TRBV20-1
j_call: TRBJ2-7
clone_size: many
cdr3_aa: CSAGGHGVSSYEQYF
cdr3_nt: TGCAGTGCTGGGGGGCACGGGGTCTCGTCCTACGAGCAGTACTTC

d_call: -
v_call: TRBV27
j_call: TRBJ2-7
clone_size: many
cdr3_aa: CASTPQGFPYEQYF
cdr3_nt: TGTGCCAGCACCCCCCAGGGGTTCCCCTACGAGCAGTACTTC

d_call: -
v_call: TRBV6-1
j_call: TRBJ1-5
clone_size: few
cdr3_aa: CASSVPRISNQPQHF
cdr3_nt: TGTGCCAGCAGTGTCCCGAGGATTAGCAATCAGCCCCAGCATTTT

d_call: -
v_call: TRBV2
j_call: TRBJ2-6
clone_size: few
cdr3_aa: CASSSQVSGANVLTF
cdr3_nt: TGTGCCAGCAGTTCACAGGTGTCTGGGGCCAACGTCCTGACTTTC

d_call: TRBD2
v_call: TRBV6-6
j_call: TRBJ2-7
clone_size: -
cdr3_aa: CATRKAGGIYEQYF
cdr3_nt: TGTGCCACCCGGAAGGCGGGGGGGATCTACGAGCAGTACTTC

d_call: TRBD1
v_call: TRBV25-1
j_call: TRBJ2-7
clone_size: -
cdr3_aa: CASSGVLQGAGEGEQYF
cdr3_nt: TGTGCCAGCAGTGGGGTCCTGCAGGGGGCTGGTGAGGGTGAGCAGTACTTC

d_call: -
v_call: TRBV6-4
j_call: TRBJ2-3
clone_size: many
cdr3_aa: CASSQPGRSTDTQYF
cdr3_nt: TGTGCCAGCAGCCAACCGGGCCGAAGCACAGATACGCAGTATTTT

d_call: TRBD1
v_call: TRBV7-3
j_call: TRBJ2-5
clone_size: few
cdr3_aa: CASSQGTGGTQETQYF
cdr3_nt: TGTGCCAGCAGCCAAGGGACAGGGGGTACCCAAGAGACCCAGTACTTC

d_call: -
v_call: TRBV11-2
j_call: TRBJ2-5
clone_size: few
cdr3_aa: CASSLFRSQETQYF
cdr3_nt: TGTGCCAGCAGCTTATTTAGGAGCCAAGAGACCCAGTACTTC

d_call: -
v_call: TRBV9
j_call: TRBJ2-3
clone_size: many
cdr3_aa: CASSPRQYSTDTQYF
cdr3_nt: TGTGCCAGCAGCCCTCGACAGTACAGCACAGATACGCAGTATTTT

d_call: -
v_call: TRBV5-5
j_call: TRBJ1-1
clone_size: -
cdr3_aa: CASSLRGHLNTEAFF
cdr3_nt: TGTGCCAGCAGCTTACGCGGACACTTGAACACTGAAGCTTTCTTT

d_call: -
v_call: TRBV28
j_call: TRBJ1-5
clone_size: many
cdr3_aa: CASSLDRSSNQPQHF
cdr3_nt: TGTGCCAGCAGTTTAGATCGGAGCAGCAATCAGCCCCAGCATTTT

d_call: TRBD1
v_call: TRBV12-3/TRBV12-4
j_call: TRBJ1-1
clone_size: many
cdr3_aa: CASSSPREGAWTEAFF
cdr3_nt: TGTGCCAGCAGTTCCCCCAGGGAGGGGGCTTGGACTGAAGCTTTCTTT

d_call: -
v_call: TRBV9
j_call: TRBJ1-4
clone_size: few
cdr3_aa: CASSALGPYATNEKLFF
cdr3_nt: TGTGCCAGCAGCGCCCTCGGTCCGTATGCAACTAATGAAAAACTGTTTTTT

d_call: -
v_call: TRBV6-1
j_call: TRBJ1-4
clone_size: many
cdr3_aa: CASSRGTDNEKLFF
cdr3_nt: TGTGCCAGCAGTCGTGGGACTGATAATGAAAAACTGTTTTTT

d_call: TRBD2
v_call: TRBV20-1
j_call: TRBJ2-7
clone_size: few
cdr3_aa: CSATSGGTSYEQYF
cdr3_nt: TGCAGTGCCACTAGCGGGGGTACCTCCTACGAGCAGTACTTC

d_call: -
v_call: TRBV27
j_call: TRBJ2-7
clone_size: many
cdr3_aa: CASSLSVTGEQYF
cdr3_nt: TGTGCCAGCAGTTTATCCGTGACAGGAGAGCAGTACTTC

d_call: -
v_call: TRBV6-6
j_call: TRBJ2-7
clone_size: few
cdr3_aa: CASAISGNYHEQYF
cdr3_nt: TGTGCCAGCGCCATCAGCGGCAACTACCACGAGCAGTACTTC

d_call: TRBD1
v_call: TRBV12-3/TRBV12-4
j_call: TRBJ1-1
clone_size: few
cdr3_aa: CASRRPGQTLLYTEAFF
cdr3_nt: TGTGCCAGCAGGCGACCGGGACAGACTTTACTTTACACTGAAGCTTTCTTT